These 10 T cell receptor beta chains originate from one sample sequenced in a study of blood T cells in healthy people across ages. A second PCR of about 7 to 11 cycles used a sample-barcoded 5' primer and a J-beta primer mix. TCRdb fed the 5' RACE reads into MiXCR, producing one record per CDR3 protein. Among about 650,000 distinct CDR3 sequences listed, approximately 52% were seen once. Sequencing was performed on blood. All receptors derive from a woman aged 80 or over in good health.

The rearrangement links TRBV20-1 to TRBJ2-1; D unclear. Trimming stripped 5 bases from V and 7 bases from J, with 12 bases between. There are 12 residues in the CDR3. Germline V lookup: CDR1 DFQATT, CDR2 SNEGSKA (reference sequence). Here the CDR3 reads CSAERIGNEQFF. In DNA form, the CDR3 reads TGCAGTGCTGAGAGGATAGGGAATGAGCAGTTCTTC.

The chain employs TRBV15 and TRBJ2-1; 9 bases map to TRBD2. The CDR3 runs to 13 residues. The germline V gene encodes CDR1 LNHNV and CDR2 YYDKDF (reference sequence). J was trimmed by 10 bases and V by 3 bases; bases with no gene match: 4. The CDR3 DNA follows: TGTGCCACCAGCAGTCTAGCGGGGAAAGAGCAGTTCTTC. It translates to CATSSLAGKEQFF.

This clonotype has ten or more counts. This chain's CDR3 is CASIRPNAETQYF. For the CDR3, the DNA is TGTGCCAGCATTAGGCCCAACGCAGAGACCCAGTACTTC. The chain uses TRBV2 and TRBJ2-5; the D is unclear. Germline CDR1 and CDR2: SNHLY and FYNNEI. V was shortened by 7 bases and J by 4 bases, with 13 bases between the two germline ends. This CDR3 has 13 residues.

V gene TRBV25-1 combines with J gene TRBJ2-7, with D perhaps matching TRBD2 (6 bases). The germline V gene has CDR1 MGHDK and CDR2 SYGVNS. This CDR3 is 16 amino acids long. The germline V and J ends were trimmed by 7 bases and 1 base, with 20 bases remaining between them. CDR3 region: CASTSGGSATSYEQYF. The CDR3 nucleotides are TGTGCCAGCACTTCTGGGGGGTCCGCAACTTCCTACGAGCAGTACTTC.

The J gene is TRBJ2-4, the V gene TRBV7-2, with D unclear. TRBJ2-7 matches the DNA end more closely, so the J call is doubtful. The length of the CDR3 is 13 residues. Germline-derived CDR1 and CDR2 are SGHTA and FQGNSA. The CDR3 spells CASSPPFRYEQYF. As DNA, the CDR3 is TGTGCCAGCAGCCCCCCTTTCCGGTACGAGCAGTACTTC.

This clonotype appeared a few times. This chain joins TRBV7-9 and TRBJ1-2; D is ambiguous. CDR3 size: 13 residues. Trimming pared 5 bases from V and 6 bases from J, leaving 13 bases between. The germline gives CDR1 SEHNR, CDR2 FQNEAQ (reference sequence). The CDR3 is CASSVEGRDGYTF. The CDR3 nucleotides read TGTGCCAGCAGCGTAGAAGGGAGGGATGGCTACACCTTC.

The chain links TRBV27 to TRBJ1-1; tentative D call: TRBD1 (6 bases). Trimming cost V 5 bases and J 1 base, with 14 bases left between them. The germline V gene encodes CDR1 MNHEY and CDR2 SMNVEV (reference sequence). The CDR3 contains 15 residues. CDR3 DNA: TGTGCCAGCAGTCTTGAGACAGGAAAGAACACTGAAGCTTTCTTT. It is translated as CASSLETGKNTEAFF.

On this clonotype itself: A much larger clone sits a single nucleotide away, making a read error possible. V usage is TRBV5-1 and J usage is TRBJ2-3, with D perhaps being TRBD1 or TRBD2 (5 bases each). Germline CDR1 reads SGHRS; CDR2 reads YFSETQ. The CDR3 has 14 residues. As DNA, the CDR3 is TGCGCCAGCTTAGGGGACGCACACACAGATACGCGGTATTTT. Translation gives CASLGDAHTDTRYF.

CDR3 amino acids: CASSPITGGPNNEQFF. The CDR3 DNA sequence: TGTGCCAGCAGCCCTATTACAGGGGGCCCTAACAATGAGCAGTTCTTC. The chain employs TRBV27 and TRBJ2-1; 9 positions agree with TRBD1. Germline loops: CDR1 MNHEY, CDR2 SMNVEV (reference sequence). Trimming cost V 6 bases and J 5 bases; bases outside gene matches: 11. The CDR3 is made up of 16 amino acids.

The chain uses TRBV7-9 and TRBJ2-5; 8 positions match TRBD2. The last part of the DNA fits TRBJ2-7 better; the J call may be wrong. Germline loops: CDR1 SEHNR, CDR2 FQNEAQ (reference sequence). CDR3 length: 15 amino acids. CDR3 residues: CASSIQAGEGREQYF. The CDR3 DNA sequence: TGTGCCAGCAGTATTCAAGCGGGAGAGGGGCGCGAGCAGTACTTC.